This entry is about one T cell receptor beta chain. The Seattle patients joined while their infection was active and were tracked longitudinally afterward. This entry comes from a study of blood T cell repertoires in COVID-19. Overall study context: Both acute and convalescent COVID-19 samples were obtained from the United States, Italy and Spain. Sample material is recorded as cDNA or gDNA derived from T cells, B-cell-depleted T cells, or PBMCs.

Per the original methods: Using reference gene primer amplification, nucleated cell counts were estimated. The method was immunoSEQ multiplex PCR; TCRdb's version includes in-frame clones alone and lacks a portion of them. V, J and clone size reflect that table, while D and trimming were determined from the DNA. This sample has about 300,000 clones, with around 89% found just once. Germline lookup yields CDR1 SGHKS and CDR2 YYEKEE (reference sequence). This CDR3 has 14 residues. V lost 2 bases to trimming and J lost 2 bases, with 10 bases between them. The origin of this receptor is a woman aged 45 to 65 with COVID-19, enrolled during active disease. The chain joins TRBV5-5 to TRBJ1-1; tentative D call: TRBD1 (5 bases). The sequenced material came from peripheral blood. CDR3: CASSLNRFNTEAFF. CDR3 nucleotide sequence: TGTGCCAGCAGCTTAAACAGGTTTAACACTGAAGCTTTCTTT.